This is a list of T cell receptor beta chains from one sample in a study of shared clonotypes between healthy human individuals. Sequenced by immunoSEQ multiplex PCR; TCRdb stores in-frame clones only, minus some. The data show 400,000 to 600,000 clones, about three quarters seen once. The sequencing input was PBMCs. These receptors were taken from a woman aged 40 to 49 in good health. Some clones in this sample may be carry-over from other donors' samples. Each CDR3 is given with its conserved first and last residue. The D gene is left open where the match is weak. Some rows mark clone size as missing; the rest say once, few, many or name a class of expanded clone.

TRBJ2-7,-,TRBV6-6,-,TGTGCCAGCAGTTATGGCGAGCAGTACTTC,CASSYGEQYF
TRBJ2-2,-,TRBV18,-,TGTGCCAGCTCCGACAGGACCCTCGACACCGGGGAGCTGTTTTTT,CASSDRTLDTGELFF
TRBJ1-5,few,TRBV30,TRBD1,TGTGCCTGGAGTGAGGGACAGAATCAGCCCCAGCATTTT,CAWSEGQNQPQHF
TRBJ1-1,-,TRBV2,-,TGTGCCAGCAGGTGGGAGGGAAAGGTGAACACTGAAGCTTTCTTT,CASRWEGKVNTEAFF
TRBJ2-3,many,TRBV25-1,-,TGTGCCAGCAGTGAATATGGCAGGGTAGGCACAGATACGCAGTATTTT,CASSEYGRVGTDTQYF
TRBJ2-7,-,TRBV27,-,TGTGCCAGCAGTTTAGGTTACGGCTACGAGCAGTACTTC,CASSLGYGYEQYF
TRBJ2-7,-,TRBV27,TRBD1,TGTGCCAGCAGTAGCGGCAGTACAGGGGGATACGAGCAGTACTTC,CASSSGSTGGYEQYF
TRBJ2-7,-,TRBV5-1,TRBD2,TGCGCCAGCAGCCCGGGACTAGCGGGAGAAGGGCAGTACTTC,CASSPGLAGEGQYF
TRBJ2-5,-,TRBV5-4,-,TGTGCCAGCAGCGCCCCCGGGACGGGTATCAAAAAAGAGACCCAGTACTTC,CASSAPGTGIKKETQYF
TRBJ2-3,-,TRBV5-1,-,TGCGCCAGCAGCTTGGGAGGCACAACAACAGATACGCAGTATTTT,CASSLGGTTTDTQYF
TRBJ2-7,-,TRBV7-9,TRBD1,TGTGCCAGCAGCTCCCGGATGACAGGGTCTTACGAGCAGTACTTC,CASSSRMTGSYEQYF
TRBJ2-1,-,TRBV7-6,-,TGTGCCAGCAGCCCCGACTGGAACAATGAGCAGTTCTTC,CASSPDWNNEQFF
TRBJ2-1,-,TRBV4-2,TRBD2,TGTGCCAGCAGCCAAGACATGCTAGCGGGAATCCATGAGCAGTTCTTC,CASSQDMLAGIHEQFF
TRBJ1-1,-,TRBV7-9,-,TGTGCCAGCAGCCCGGACGGGACATCGAACACTGAAGCTTTCTTT,CASSPDGTSNTEAFF
TRBJ2-5,-,TRBV25-1,-,TGTGCCAGCAGTTATTGGTTTCTGGGCGAGAAAGAGACCCAGTACTTC,CASSYWFLGEKETQYF
TRBJ2-1,-,TRBV6-5,-,TGTGCCAGCAGCCGCGGACGCCACAATGAGCAGTTCTTC,CASSRGRHNEQFF
TRBJ2-7,-,TRBV19,TRBD1,TGTGCCAGTAGTATAGAGGGACAGCGCCCGACCTACGAGCAGTACTTC,CASSIEGQRPTYEQYF
TRBJ1-1,-,TRBV2,-,TGTGCCAGCAGCGCCTCCCTGGGTGTAGCTTTCTTT,CASSASLGVAFF
TRBJ1-1,-,TRBV5-1,-,TGCGCCAGCAGCTTGGCGACATATGACACTGAAGCTTTCTTT,CASSLATYDTEAFF
TRBJ2-1,-,TRBV7-9,-,TGTGCCAGCAGCTTAGCAGGGAAACCGTCGCAGTTCTTC,CASSLAGKPSQFF
TRBJ2-1,-,TRBV30,-,TGTGCCCAGGGGGCTAGCGGGGTCCAATACAATGAGCAGTTCTTC,CAQGASGVQYNEQFF
TRBJ2-1,-,TRBV13,TRBD2,TGTGCCAGCAGCTCCTGGACTAGCGGGAGATCAAATGAGCAGTTCTTC,CASSSWTSGRSNEQFF
TRBJ2-2,-,TRBV5-1,-,TGCGCCAGCAGGCTTCGATCGAACACCGGGGAGCTGTTTTTT,CASRLRSNTGELFF
TRBJ1-2,-,TRBV30,-,TGTGCCTGGACCGATGACAGGTGGGGGGATTCCAAGGGCTACACCTTC,CAWTDDRWGDSKGYTF
TRBJ2-7,-,TRBV18,TRBD1,TGTGCCAGCTCACCGGTCCAGGGGGTGGGGGAGCAGTACTTC,CASSPVQGVGEQYF
TRBJ2-3,-,TRBV5-1,-,TGCGCCAGCAGCTTGGACTTTCTCACAGATACGCAGTATTTT,CASSLDFLTDTQYF
TRBJ2-1,-,TRBV6-6,-,TGTGCCAGCAGCCTCCAGCTCCTCATATACAATGAGCAGTTCTTC,CASSLQLLIYNEQFF
TRBJ1-2,-,TRBV7-2,-,TGTGCCAGCAGCCCCTACGGAGGGGCGGACAACTATGGCTACACCTTC,CASSPYGGADNYGYTF
TRBJ2-3,-,TRBV5-1,TRBD2,TGCGCCAGCAGCTTTTCAGTCGAACTAGCGGGAGGTGCAGATACGCAGTATTTT,CASSFSVELAGGADTQYF
TRBJ2-5,-,TRBV6-5,-,TGTGCCAGCAGTTACTCCCCAGGGAGACAAGAGACCCAGTACTTC,CASSYSPGRQETQYF
TRBJ2-1,-,TRBV7-2,-,TGTGCCAGCAGCTCGACAGTTTACAATGAGCAGTTCTTC,CASSSTVYNEQFF
TRBJ2-1,-,TRBV28,TRBD2,TGTGCCAGCAGTTTCCTGAGGCAGGGAAGGACTAGCGGGCGAAGCTCCTACAATGAGCAGTTCTTC,CASSFLRQGRTSGRSSYNEQFF
TRBJ2-5,-,TRBV27,TRBD1,TGTGCCAGCAGTCCCTGGACAGGGTCCCGAGAGACCCAGTACTTC,CASSPWTGSRETQYF
TRBJ2-3,-,TRBV5-1,-,TGCGCCAGCAGCGCAGCGATTGGAGATACGCAGTATTTT,CASSAAIGDTQYF
TRBJ1-4,-,TRBV6-1,-,TGTGCCAGCAGGGAGTCCGAGGGCAGCAATGAAAAACTGTTTTTT,CASRESEGSNEKLFF
TRBJ1-1,few,TRBV5-6,-,TGTGCCAGCAGCCGCCTGAGTCGGCCAGAGACTGAAGCTTTCTTT,CASSRLSRPETEAFF
TRBJ2-1,-,TRBV7-2,-,TGTGCCAGCAGCTTCGCCACGGGTCTAAGACGGTACAATGAGCAGTTCTTC,CASSFATGLRRYNEQFF
TRBJ1-5,many,TRBV29-1,TRBD1,TGCAGCGTTGGGGGACAGGGTGATCATCAGCCCCAGCATTTT,CSVGGQGDHQPQHF
TRBJ2-2,-,TRBV2,-,TGTGCCACCCTCGGGGCCCCCGCGACCGGGGAGCTGTTTTTT,CATLGAPATGELFF
TRBJ2-7,-,TRBV19,-,TGTGCCAGTAGTTTCGACAGGACCTACGAGCAGTACTTC,CASSFDRTYEQYF